This T cell receptor beta chain is drawn from a study of CXCR3-negative and CXCR3-positive naive CD8 T cells. Whole-study context: Per-library TRB read counts averaged about 1.5 +/- 0.3 million, adding up to around 130 million in total. Regarding the study as a whole: CXCR3-positive naive cells carried more hydrophobic TRB CDR3s than CXCR3-negative ones.

The germline V gene has CDR1 MDHEN and CDR2 SYDVKM. The CDR3 extends over 14 amino acids. To note about this clonotype: The antigen is undetermined.

TRB cDNA was prepared as libraries by UMI-labeled 5' RACE. For each CDR3 protein, TCRdb gives one entry from its re-call of the 5' RACE reads, without DNA. The sample data list about 120,000 distinct CDR3 sequences. Those CD8+ T cells considered naive were CD45RO-CCR7+CD27+CD95-. The rearrangement links TRBV28 to TRBJ1-5. Sequencing was done on a sample of naive CXCR3- CD8+ T cells from blood. Specified subset: CD45RO-CCR7+CD27+CD95- naive CD8+ T cells lacking CXCR3 (TNR3-). The TCR sequence derives from a human donor in good health. Some clones in this sample may be carry-over from other donors' samples. The CDR3 loop is CASSLQLESGPQHF. The full variable domain, its missing parts supplied by reference TRBV28 and TRBJ1-5, is DVKVTQSSRYLVKRTGEKVFLECVQDMDHENMFWYRQDPGLGLRLIYFSYDVKMKEKGDIPEGYSVSREKKERFSLILESASTNQTSMYLCASSLQLESGPQHFGDGTRLSIL.